The sequence of this T cell receptor (beta chain) was determined in a study of blood T cell repertoires in COVID-19. Study-level background: COVID-19 samples from acute and convalescent phases originated in the United States, Italy and Spain. Nucleic acid was either cDNA or gDNA, and it came from T cells, B-cell-depleted T cells, or PBMCs.

TCRdb's copy holds only in-frame clones and misses some; the assay was immunoSEQ multiplex PCR. The sample contains 250,000 or so clones, 80% to 85% of which appear only once. CDR1 is LGHDT, CDR2 YNNKEL, per germline (reference sequence). The V end was cut by 0 bases, the J end by 2 bases, with 10 bases between. The CDR3 has 15 amino acids. In this sample, this clone turned up once. What was sequenced was peripheral blood. V and J are TRBV3-1 (or the pseudogene TRBV3-2) and TRBJ2-5, with D unclear. The TCR originated in a woman in her thirties or forties who had recovered from COVID-19. The CDR3 DNA sequence: TGTGCCAGCAGCCAAGATACCCGGGTTCAAGAGACCCAGTACTTC. This sequence encodes CASSQDTRVQETQYF.